This T cell receptor beta chain was retrieved from a study of post-analysis software for immune sequencing data. Study details: Disease trajectories encompassed relapsing-remitting, secondary progressive and progressive-relapsing multiple sclerosis. Study-wide findings and caveats: The five TRBV segments detected at higher frequency in patients than in controls included TRBV5-6, TRBV5-1 and TRBV20-1. Pronounced co-clustering by F measure was evident among identically batched samples.

The TCR beta cDNA libraries contained unique molecular identifiers. When roughly 0.9 to 10 million T cells were used, they gave approximately 450,000 cDNA molecules. TCRdb called the PCR reads again in MiXCR, with one record for every CDR3 protein. The table lists 700,000 to 800,000 distinct CDR3 sequences, just under 30% of them singletons, with approximately 0.6% in the top ten. In germline, CDR1 is SQVTM, CDR2 ANQGSEA. Between the trimmed V and J ends, which lost 0 bases and 8 bases, there was a span of 1 base. This CDR3 contains 9 residues. As to this clonotype: The antigen is unknown.

The chain recombines TRBV29-1 with TRBJ1-2; D gene uncertain. The material sequenced was blood. This sequence originates from a girl between 5 and 17 years old with multiple sclerosis. CDR3 sequence (DNA): TGCAGCGTTGAAGAGGGCTACACCTTC. Protein sequence: CSVEEGYTF. The complete variable domain, with remaining parts taken from reference TRBV29-1 and TRBJ1-2, reads SAVISQKPSRDICQRGTSLTIQCQVDSQVTMMFWYRQQPGQSLTLIATANQGSEATYESGFVIDKFPISRPNLTFSTLTVSNMSPEDSSIYLCSVEEGYTFGSGTRLTVV.